This T cell receptor beta chain derives from a study of blood T cell repertoires in COVID-19. Study-level information: Donors in the United States, Italy and Spain gave samples during acute or convalescent COVID-19. From T cells, B-cell-depleted T cells, or PBMCs came the material, which was cDNA or gDNA.

The CDR3 runs to 18 residues. V dropped 2 bases and J dropped 10; count of bases not matched to a gene: 17. Germline CDR1 reads SEHNR; CDR2 reads FQNEAQ (reference sequence). Original methodology: Estimation of nucleated cell counts was performed using reference gene primer amplification. Profiled with immunoSEQ multiplex PCR; TCRdb holds only in-frame clones, not every one. D and trimming were read from the DNA, whereas the V and J calls and clone size are those reported in that table. Here the sample spans about 56,000 clones, 84% being singletons. One Seattle source followed patients from active infection through their disease course.

This receptor was taken from a man aged 55 to 70 with COVID-19, enrolled during active disease. Sequencing was carried out using peripheral blood. The V and J genes are TRBV7-9 and TRBJ2-1; 10 nucleotides line up with TRBD2. CDR3 sequence reads: CASSLRRGASGGPGEQFF. The CDR3 DNA reads as TGTGCCAGCAGCTTAAGGCGTGGTGCTAGCGGGGGCCCAGGAGAGCAGTTCTTC. Full variable domain (outside the CDR3, taken from reference TRBV7-9 and TRBJ2-1): DTGVSQNPRHKITKRGQNVTFRCDPISEHNRLYWYRQTLGQGPEFLTYFQNEAQLEKSRLLSDRFSAERPKGSFSTLEIQRTEQGDSAMYLCASSLRRGASGGPGEQFFGPGTRLTVL.